The clone carrying this TCR beta chain was counted ten times or more. The V gene's germline CDR1 is MGHRA and CDR2 YSYEKL. CDR3 length equals 16 residues. V lost 1 base, J lost 6 bases, and 18 bases lay in between. The data stem from a study of T cells in Graves' hyperthyroidism and ophthalmopathy. TCR beta CDR3 sequences were amplified from RNA transcripts. The TCR CDR3 first-round RT-PCR relied on the HTBI primer set. TCRdb recomputed calls from the multiplex PCR reads with MiXCR, one row per CDR3 protein. The table lists more than 300,000 distinct CDR3 sequences, about a sixth of them singletons. This clonotype was sampled from a woman between 25 and 40 years old with Graves' hyperthyroidism that later progressed to Graves' ophthalmopathy. The J gene is TRBJ1-2, the V gene TRBV4-1, with D hard to call. Sequencing used blood. The CDR3 nucleotides are TGCGCCAGCAGCCAAGGCGGGCGGGCAGGTTCCCATGGCTACACCTTC. It codes for CASSQGGRAGSHGYTF.